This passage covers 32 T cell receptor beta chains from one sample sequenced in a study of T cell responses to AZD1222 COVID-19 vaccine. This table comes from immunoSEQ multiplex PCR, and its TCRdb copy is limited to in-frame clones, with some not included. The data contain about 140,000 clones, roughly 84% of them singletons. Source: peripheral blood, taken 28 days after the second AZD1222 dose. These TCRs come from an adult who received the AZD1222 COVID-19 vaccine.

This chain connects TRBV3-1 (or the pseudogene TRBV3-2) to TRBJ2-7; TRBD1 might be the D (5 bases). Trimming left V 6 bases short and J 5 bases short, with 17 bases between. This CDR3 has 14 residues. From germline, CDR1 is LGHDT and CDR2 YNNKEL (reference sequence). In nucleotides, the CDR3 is TGTGCCAGCAGTCTTCAATCCAGGGATCACGAGCAGTACTTC. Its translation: CASSLQSRDHEQYF.

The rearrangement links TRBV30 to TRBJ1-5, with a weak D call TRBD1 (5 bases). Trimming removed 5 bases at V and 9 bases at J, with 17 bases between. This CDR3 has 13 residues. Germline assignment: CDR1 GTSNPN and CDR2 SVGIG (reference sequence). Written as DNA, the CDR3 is TGTGCCTGGGCGAATGAAGGGACTGTGCCCCAGCATTTT. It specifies CAWANEGTVPQHF.

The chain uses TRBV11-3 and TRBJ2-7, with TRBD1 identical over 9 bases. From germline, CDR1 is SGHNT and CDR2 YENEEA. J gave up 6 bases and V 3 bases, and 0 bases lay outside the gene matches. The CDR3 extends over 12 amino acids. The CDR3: CASSLDRGEQYF. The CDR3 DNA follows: TGTGCCAGCAGCTTGGACAGGGGCGAGCAGTACTTC.

The CDR3 sequence is CASYRGGGYTF. The CDR3 DNA sequence: TGTGCCAGTTACAGGGGTGGTGGCTACACCTTC. The gene calls are TRBV19 and TRBJ1-2; 7 positions agree with TRBD1. The germline V gene has CDR1 LNHDA and CDR2 SQIVND (reference sequence). The CDR3 is 11 amino acids. V gave up 8 bases and J gave up 7 bases; unmatched junction bases: 4.

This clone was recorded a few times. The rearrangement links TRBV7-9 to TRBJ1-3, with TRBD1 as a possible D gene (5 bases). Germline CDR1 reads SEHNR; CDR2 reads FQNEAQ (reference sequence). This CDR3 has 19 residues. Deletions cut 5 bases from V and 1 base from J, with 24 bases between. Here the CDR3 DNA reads TGTGCCAGCAGCCCCGGACGGGGGGGAGTTTTCGGATCTGGAAACACCATATATTTT. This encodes CASSPGRGGVFGSGNTIYF.

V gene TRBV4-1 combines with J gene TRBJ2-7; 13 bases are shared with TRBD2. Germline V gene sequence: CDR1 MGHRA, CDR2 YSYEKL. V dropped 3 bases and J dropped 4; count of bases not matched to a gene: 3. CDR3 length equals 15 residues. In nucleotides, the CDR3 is TGCGCCAGCAGCCAGGGGACTAGCGGGGTTTACGAGCAGTACTTC. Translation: CASSQGTSGVYEQYF.

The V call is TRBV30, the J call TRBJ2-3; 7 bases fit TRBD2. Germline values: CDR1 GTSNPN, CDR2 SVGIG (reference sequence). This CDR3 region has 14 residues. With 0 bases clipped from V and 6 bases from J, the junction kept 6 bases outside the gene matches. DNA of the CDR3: TGTGCCTGGAGTGTGCGGGAGTTTGCGGATACGCAGTATTTT. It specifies CAWSVREFADTQYF.

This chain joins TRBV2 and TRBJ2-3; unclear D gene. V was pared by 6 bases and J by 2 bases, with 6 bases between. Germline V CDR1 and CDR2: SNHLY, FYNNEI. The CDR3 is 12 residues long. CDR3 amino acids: CASRKITDTQYF. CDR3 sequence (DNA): TGTGCCAGCAGGAAGATCACAGATACGCAGTATTTT.

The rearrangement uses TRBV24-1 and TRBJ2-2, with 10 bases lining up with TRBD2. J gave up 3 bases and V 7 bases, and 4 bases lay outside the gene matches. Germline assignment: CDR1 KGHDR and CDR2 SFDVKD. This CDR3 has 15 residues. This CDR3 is CATRGTSEHTGELFF. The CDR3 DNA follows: TGTGCCACCAGGGGGACTAGCGAACACACCGGGGAGCTGTTTTTT.

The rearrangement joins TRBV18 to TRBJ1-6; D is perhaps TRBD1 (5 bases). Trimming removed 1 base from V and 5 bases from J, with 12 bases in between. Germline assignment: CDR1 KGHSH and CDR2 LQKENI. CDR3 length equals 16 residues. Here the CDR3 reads CASSPQRGGNNSPLHF. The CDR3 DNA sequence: TGTGCCAGCTCACCACAGAGGGGCGGTAATAATTCACCCCTCCACTTT.

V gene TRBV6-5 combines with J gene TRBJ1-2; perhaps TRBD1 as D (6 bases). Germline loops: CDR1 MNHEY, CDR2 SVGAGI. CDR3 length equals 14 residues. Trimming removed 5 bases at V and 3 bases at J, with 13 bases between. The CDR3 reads CASSPQGSYYGYTF. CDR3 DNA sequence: TGTGCCAGCAGTCCTCAGGGGTCTTACTATGGCTACACCTTC.

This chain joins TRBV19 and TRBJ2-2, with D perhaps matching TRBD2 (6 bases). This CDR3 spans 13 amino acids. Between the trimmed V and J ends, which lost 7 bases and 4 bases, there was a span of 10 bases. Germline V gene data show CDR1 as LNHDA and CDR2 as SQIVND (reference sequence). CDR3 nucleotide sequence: TGTGCCAGTAACCCGGGGGTCACCGGGGAGCTGTTTTTT. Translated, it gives CASNPGVTGELFF.

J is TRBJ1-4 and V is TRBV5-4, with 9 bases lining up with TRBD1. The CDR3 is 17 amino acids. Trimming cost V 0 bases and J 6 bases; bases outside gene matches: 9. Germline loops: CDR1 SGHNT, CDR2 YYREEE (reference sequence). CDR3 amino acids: CASSLGAQGAVDEKLFF. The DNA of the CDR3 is TGTGCCAGCAGCTTGGGGGCACAGGGGGCGGTGGATGAAAAACTGTTTTTT.

CDR3 nucleotides: TGTGCCAGCAGTTACTCTCGGGGTGACGCAGATACGCAGTATTTT. Encoded protein: CASSYSRGDADTQYF. V and J are TRBV6-5 and TRBJ2-3, with D possibly being TRBD2 (5 bases). CDR1 is MNHEY, CDR2 SVGAGI, per germline. Trimming removed 0 bases at V and 4 bases at J, with 11 bases between. The CDR3 runs 15 residues.

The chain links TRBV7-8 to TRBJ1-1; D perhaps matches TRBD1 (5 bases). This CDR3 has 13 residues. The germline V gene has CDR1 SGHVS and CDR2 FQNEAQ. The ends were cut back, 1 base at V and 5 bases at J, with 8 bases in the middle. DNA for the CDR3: TGTGCCAGCAGCTTAGGTTCAGGGACTGAAGCTTTCTTT. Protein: CASSLGSGTEAFF. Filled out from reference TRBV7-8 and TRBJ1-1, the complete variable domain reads GAGVSQSPRYKVAKRGQDVALRCDPISGHVSLFWYQQALGQGPEFLTYFQNEAQLDKSGLPSDRFFAERPEGSVSTLKIQRTQQEDSAVYLCASSLGSGTEAFFGQGTRLTVV.

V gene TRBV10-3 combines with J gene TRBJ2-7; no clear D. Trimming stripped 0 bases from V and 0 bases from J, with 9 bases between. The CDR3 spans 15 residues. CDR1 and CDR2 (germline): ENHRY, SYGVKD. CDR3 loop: CAISESGKSSYEQYF. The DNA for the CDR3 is TGTGCCATCAGTGAGTCGGGGAAAAGCTCCTACGAGCAGTACTTC.

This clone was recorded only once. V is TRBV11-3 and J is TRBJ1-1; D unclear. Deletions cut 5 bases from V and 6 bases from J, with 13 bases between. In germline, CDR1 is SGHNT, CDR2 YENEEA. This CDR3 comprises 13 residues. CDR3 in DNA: TGTGCCAGCAGCCCCCGAGGGTTAGCTGAAGCTTTCTTT. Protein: CASSPRGLAEAFF.

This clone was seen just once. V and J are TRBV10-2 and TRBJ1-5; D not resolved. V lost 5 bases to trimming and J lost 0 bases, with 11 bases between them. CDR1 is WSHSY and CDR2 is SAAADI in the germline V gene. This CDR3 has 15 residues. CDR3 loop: CASSRQFLSNQPQHF. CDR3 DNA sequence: TGCGCCAGCAGTCGGCAGTTCCTTAGCAATCAGCCCCAGCATTTT.

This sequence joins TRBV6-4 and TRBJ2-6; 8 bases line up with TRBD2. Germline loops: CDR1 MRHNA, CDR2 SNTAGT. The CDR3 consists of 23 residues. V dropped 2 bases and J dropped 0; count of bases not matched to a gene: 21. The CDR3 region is CASSDRRRGGVDPPLSGANVLTF. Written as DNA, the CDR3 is TGTGCCAGCAGTGACCGACGTCGGGGGGGTGTCGACCCTCCTCTCTCTGGGGCCAACGTCCTGACTTTC.

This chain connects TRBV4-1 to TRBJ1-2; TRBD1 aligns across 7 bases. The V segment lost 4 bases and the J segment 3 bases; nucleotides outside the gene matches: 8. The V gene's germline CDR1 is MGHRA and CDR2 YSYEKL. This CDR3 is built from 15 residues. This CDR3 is CASSPREGADYGYTF. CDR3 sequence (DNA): TGCGCCAGCAGCCCTAGGGAGGGGGCGGACTATGGCTACACCTTC.

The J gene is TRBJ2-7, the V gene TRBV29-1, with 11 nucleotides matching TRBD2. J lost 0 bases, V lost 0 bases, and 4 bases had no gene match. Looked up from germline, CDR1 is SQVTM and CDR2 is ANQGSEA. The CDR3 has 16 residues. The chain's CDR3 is CSVEDSTSGGSYEQYF. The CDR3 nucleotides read TGCAGCGTTGAAGATAGTACTAGCGGGGGCTCCTACGAGCAGTACTTC.

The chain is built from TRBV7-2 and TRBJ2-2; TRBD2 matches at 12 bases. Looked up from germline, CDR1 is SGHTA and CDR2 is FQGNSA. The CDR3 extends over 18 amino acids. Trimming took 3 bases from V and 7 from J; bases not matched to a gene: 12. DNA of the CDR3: TGTGCCAGCAGCTTTTATCCCCCTAGCGGGGGGGCCATCGGGGAGCTGTTTTTT. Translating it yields CASSFYPPSGGAIGELFF.

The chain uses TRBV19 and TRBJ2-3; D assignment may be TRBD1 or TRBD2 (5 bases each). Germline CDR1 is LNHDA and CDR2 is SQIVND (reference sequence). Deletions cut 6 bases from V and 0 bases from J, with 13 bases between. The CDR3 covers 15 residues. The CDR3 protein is CASRDPGRSTDTQYF. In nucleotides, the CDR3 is TGTGCCAGTAGAGATCCGGGACGGAGCACAGATACGCAGTATTTT.

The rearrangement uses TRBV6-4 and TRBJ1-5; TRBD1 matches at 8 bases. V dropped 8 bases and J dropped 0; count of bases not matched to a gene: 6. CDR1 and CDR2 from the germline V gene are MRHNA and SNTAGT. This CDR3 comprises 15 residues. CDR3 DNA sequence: TGTGCCAGCCCTAGGGACAGGTATAGCAATCAGCCCCAGCATTTT. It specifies CASPRDRYSNQPQHF.

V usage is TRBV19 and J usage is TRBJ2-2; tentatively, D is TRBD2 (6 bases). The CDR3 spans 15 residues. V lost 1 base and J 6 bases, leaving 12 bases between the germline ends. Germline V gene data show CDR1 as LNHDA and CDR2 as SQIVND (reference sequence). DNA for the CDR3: TGTGCCAGTAGTATAGTAAGCAGCGGGCCCGGGGAGCTGTTTTTT. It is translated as CASSIVSSGPGELFF.

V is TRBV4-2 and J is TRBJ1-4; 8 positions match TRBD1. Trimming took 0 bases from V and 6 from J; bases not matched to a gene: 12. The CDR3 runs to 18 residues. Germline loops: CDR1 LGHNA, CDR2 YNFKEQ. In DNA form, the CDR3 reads TGTGCCAGCAGCCAAGACGGTAGCAGGGGGCGCGCCCATGAAAAACTGTTTTTT. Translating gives CASSQDGSRGRAHEKLFF.

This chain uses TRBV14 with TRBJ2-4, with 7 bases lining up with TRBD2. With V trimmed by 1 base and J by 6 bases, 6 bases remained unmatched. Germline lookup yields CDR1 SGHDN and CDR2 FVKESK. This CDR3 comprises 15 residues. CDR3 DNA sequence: TGTGCCAGCAGCCAAGGAGGACTAGTGGGAAACATTCAGTACTTC. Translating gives CASSQGGLVGNIQYF.

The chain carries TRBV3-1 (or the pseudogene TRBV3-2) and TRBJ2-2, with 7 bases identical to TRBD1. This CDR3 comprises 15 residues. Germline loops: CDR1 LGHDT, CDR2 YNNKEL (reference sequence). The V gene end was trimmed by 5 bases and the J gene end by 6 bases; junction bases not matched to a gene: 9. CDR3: CASSFDDRVAGELFF. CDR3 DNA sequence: TGTGCCAGCAGCTTCGACGACAGGGTTGCCGGGGAGCTGTTTTTT.

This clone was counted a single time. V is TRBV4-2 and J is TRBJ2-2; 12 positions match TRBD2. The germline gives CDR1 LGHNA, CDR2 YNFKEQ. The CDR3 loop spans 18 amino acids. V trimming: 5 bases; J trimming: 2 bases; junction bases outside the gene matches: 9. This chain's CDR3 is CASSNRLAGALNTGELFF. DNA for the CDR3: TGTGCCAGCAGCAACAGACTAGCGGGGGCCCTAAACACCGGGGAGCTGTTTTTT.

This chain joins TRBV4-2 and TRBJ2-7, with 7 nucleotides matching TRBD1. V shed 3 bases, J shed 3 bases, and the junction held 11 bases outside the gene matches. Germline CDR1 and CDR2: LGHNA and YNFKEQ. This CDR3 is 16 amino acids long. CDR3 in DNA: TGTGCCAGCAGCCACCAGACAGCAGGGGGTAACTACGAGCAGTACTTC. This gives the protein CASSHQTAGGNYEQYF.

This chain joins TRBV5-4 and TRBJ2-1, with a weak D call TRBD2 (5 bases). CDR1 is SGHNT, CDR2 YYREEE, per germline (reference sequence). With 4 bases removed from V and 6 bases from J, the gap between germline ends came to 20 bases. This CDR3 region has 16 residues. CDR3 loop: CASSPQGNSVVNEQFF. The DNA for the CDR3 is TGTGCCAGCAGCCCTCAAGGTAATAGCGTAGTCAATGAGCAGTTCTTC.

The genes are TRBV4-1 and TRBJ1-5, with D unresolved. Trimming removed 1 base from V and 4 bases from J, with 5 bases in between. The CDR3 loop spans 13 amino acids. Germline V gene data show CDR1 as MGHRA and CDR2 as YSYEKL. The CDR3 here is CASSQGLNQPQHF. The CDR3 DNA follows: TGCGCCAGCAGCCAAGGGCTGAATCAGCCCCAGCATTTT.